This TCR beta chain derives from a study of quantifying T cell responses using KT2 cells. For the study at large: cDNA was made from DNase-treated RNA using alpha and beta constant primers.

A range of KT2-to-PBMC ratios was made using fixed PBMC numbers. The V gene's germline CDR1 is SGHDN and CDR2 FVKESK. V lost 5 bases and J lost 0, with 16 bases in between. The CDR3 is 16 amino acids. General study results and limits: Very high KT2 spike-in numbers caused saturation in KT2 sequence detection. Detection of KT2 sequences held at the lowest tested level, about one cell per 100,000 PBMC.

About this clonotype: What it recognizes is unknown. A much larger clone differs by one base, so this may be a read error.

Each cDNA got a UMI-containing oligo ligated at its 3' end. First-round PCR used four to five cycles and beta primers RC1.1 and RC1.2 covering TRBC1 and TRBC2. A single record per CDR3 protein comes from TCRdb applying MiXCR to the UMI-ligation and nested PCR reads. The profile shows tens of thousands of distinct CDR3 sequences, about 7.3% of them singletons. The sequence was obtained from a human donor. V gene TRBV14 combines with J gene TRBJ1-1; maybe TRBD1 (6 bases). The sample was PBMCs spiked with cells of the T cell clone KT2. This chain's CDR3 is CASSSGAGVLNTEAFF. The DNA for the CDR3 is TGTGCCAGCAGCTCTGGGGCAGGGGTCTTGAACACTGAAGCTTTCTTT.